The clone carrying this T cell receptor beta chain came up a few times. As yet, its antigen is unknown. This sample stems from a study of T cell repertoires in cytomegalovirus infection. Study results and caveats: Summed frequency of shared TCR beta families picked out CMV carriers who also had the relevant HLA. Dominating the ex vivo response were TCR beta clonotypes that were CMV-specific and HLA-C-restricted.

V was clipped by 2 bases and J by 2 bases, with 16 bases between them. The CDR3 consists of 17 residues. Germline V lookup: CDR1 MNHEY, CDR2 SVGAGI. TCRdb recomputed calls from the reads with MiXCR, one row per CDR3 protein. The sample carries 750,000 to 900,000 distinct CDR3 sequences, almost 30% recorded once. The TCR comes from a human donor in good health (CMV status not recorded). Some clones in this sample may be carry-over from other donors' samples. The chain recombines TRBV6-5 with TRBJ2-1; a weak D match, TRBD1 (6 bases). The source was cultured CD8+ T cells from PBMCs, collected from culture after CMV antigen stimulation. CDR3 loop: CASSYTAGQGPYNEQFF. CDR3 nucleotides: TGTGCCAGCAGTTACACCGCGGGCCAGGGGCCCTACAATGAGCAGTTCTTC.